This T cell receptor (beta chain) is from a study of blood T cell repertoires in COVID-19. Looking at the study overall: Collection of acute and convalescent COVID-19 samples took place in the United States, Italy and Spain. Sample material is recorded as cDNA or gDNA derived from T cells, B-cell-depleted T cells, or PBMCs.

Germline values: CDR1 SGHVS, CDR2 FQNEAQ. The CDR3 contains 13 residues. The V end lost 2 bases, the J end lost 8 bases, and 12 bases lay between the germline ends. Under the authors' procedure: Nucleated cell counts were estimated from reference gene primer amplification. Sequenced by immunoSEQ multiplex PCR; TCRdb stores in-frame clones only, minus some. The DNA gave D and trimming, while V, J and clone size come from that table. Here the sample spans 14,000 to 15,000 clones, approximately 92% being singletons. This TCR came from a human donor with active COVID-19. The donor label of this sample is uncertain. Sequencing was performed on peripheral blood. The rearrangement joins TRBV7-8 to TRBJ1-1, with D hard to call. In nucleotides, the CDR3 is TGTGCCAGCAGCTTACGAGGTCAGTTGGAAGCTTTCTTT. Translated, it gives CASSLRGQLEAFF.